These T cell receptor beta chains were read from a single sample in a study of cytomegalovirus exposure and HLA in healthy donors. Assay used: immunoSEQ multiplex PCR; TCRdb lists only in-frame clones, some missing. Found here are a few hundred thousand clones, roughly two thirds of them singletons; the top ten hold 2% to 2.5%. What was sequenced was PBMCs. Receptors were obtained from a female donor in good health and CMV-seronegative. Each CDR3 is given with its conserved first and last residue. D genes are given only for firm matches. Not all rows give a size; the values are once, few, many and, for expanded clones, a class.

abundance	d_gene	j_gene	v_gene	CDR3aa	CDR3nt
NA	TRBD1	TRBJ1-1	TRBV5-1	CASSQTGMGTEAFF	TGCGCCAGCAGCCAGACAGGGATGGGCACTGAAGCTTTCTTT
NA	TRBD1	TRBJ2-1	TRBV9	CASSFSTGPHNEQFF	TGTGCCAGCAGCTTTTCGACAGGGCCCCACAATGAGCAGTTCTTC
few	TRBD2	TRBJ2-7	TRBV7-9	CASSPRLAGGYEQYF	TGTGCCAGCAGCCCAAGACTAGCGGGAGGCTACGAGCAGTACTTC
NA	NA	TRBJ2-7	TRBV14	CASSRQTGSEQYF	TGTGCCAGCAGCCGCCAGACAGGTAGCGAGCAGTACTTC
NA	TRBD1	TRBJ1-3	TRBV5-1	CASSRTSGQISGNTIYF	TGCGCCAGCAGCCGGACATCGGGACAGATCTCTGGAAACACCATATATTTT
NA	NA	TRBJ2-5	TRBV5-6	CASSLSGARETQYF	TGTGCCAGCAGCTTGTCAGGGGCTCGGGAGACCCAGTACTTC
few	NA	TRBJ1-2	TRBV2	CASSENRPYGYTF	TGTGCCAGCAGTGAGAACAGACCCTATGGCTACACCTTC
few	NA	TRBJ2-7	TRBV18	CASSPPLSYEQYF	TGTGCCAGCTCACCACCACTTTCCTACGAGCAGTACTTC
few	TRBD2	TRBJ2-1	TRBV11-2	CASSRIRSGSGGNEQFF	TGTGCCAGCAGCCGGATACGTAGCGGGAGTGGGGGCAATGAGCAGTTCTTC
once	TRBD2	TRBJ2-7	TRBV6-1	CASGTSGSYEQYF	TGTGCCAGCGGGACTAGCGGCTCCTACGAGCAGTACTTC
NA	NA	TRBJ1-1	TRBV5-4	CASSLVQGMNTEAFF	TGTGCCAGCAGCTTAGTTCAGGGGATGAACACTGAAGCTTTCTTT
NA	TRBD1	TRBJ1-2	TRBV6-1	CASSQRGQGDYGYTF	TGTGCCAGCAGTCAAAGGGGGCAGGGAGACTATGGCTACACCTTC
few	NA	TRBJ2-7	TRBV5-4	CASSGYPGGPYEQYF	TGTGCCAGCAGCGGGTATCCCGGGGGACCCTACGAGCAGTACTTC
few	TRBD2	TRBJ2-7	TRBV10-3	CAISESTSMDEQYF	TGTGCCATCAGTGAGTCGACTAGCATGGACGAGCAGTACTTC
NA	NA	TRBJ1-2	TRBV5-1	CASSTDNYGYTF	TGCGCCAGCAGCACAGACAACTATGGCTACACCTTC
once	TRBD2	TRBJ2-3	TRBV10-1	CASSDHSGIGTDTQYF	TGCGCCAGCAGTGATCATAGCGGGATTGGCACAGATACGCAGTATTTT
NA	TRBD2	TRBJ2-5	TRBV9	CASSVASGRTGGQETQYF	TGTGCCAGCAGCGTAGCCTCGGGGAGGACGGGGGGACAAGAGACCCAGTACTTC
NA	NA	TRBJ1-1	TRBV12-5	CASGLAGVRTEAFF	TGTGCTAGTGGTTTGGCGGGAGTGAGGACTGAAGCTTTCTTT
NA	NA	TRBJ2-2	TRBV6-5	CASSYQGINTGELFF	TGTGCCAGCAGTTACCAGGGGATTAACACCGGGGAGCTGTTTTTT
NA	TRBD2	TRBJ2-1	TRBV6-4	CASSDSGGWDEQFF	TGTGCCAGCAGTGACTCCGGGGGGTGGGATGAGCAGTTCTTC
NA	NA	TRBJ2-7	TRBV28	CASSLIQGNEQYF	TGTGCCAGCAGTTTGATCCAGGGGAACGAGCAGTACTTC
NA	NA	TRBJ2-7	TRBV15	CATSRALGGEQYF	TGTGCCACCAGCAGAGCCTTGGGAGGCGAGCAGTACTTC
NA	NA	TRBJ2-7	TRBV12-2	CASRLVGTGGTYEQYF	TGTGCAAGTCGCTTAGTGGGGACAGGGGGGACCTACGAGCAGTACTTC
NA	NA	TRBJ2-1	TRBV27	CASSWEPNNEQFF	TGTGCCAGCAGTTGGGAGCCCAACAATGAGCAGTTCTTC
NA	NA	TRBJ2-7	TRBV28	CASIARQPLRQYF	TGTGCCAGCATTGCGAGACAGCCCCTGAGGCAGTACTTC
few	NA	TRBJ2-7	TRBV5-1	CASKSLDNYEQYF	TGCGCCAGCAAGTCACTAGACAACTACGAGCAGTACTTC
few	TRBD1	TRBJ2-6	TRBV6-7	CASSCNPSPGGTGSGANVLTF	TGTGCCAGCAGTTGCAACCCAAGCCCAGGGGGCACAGGCTCTGGGGCCAACGTCCTGACTTTC
NA	NA	TRBJ2-3	TRBV19	CASTRTSTDTQYF	TGTGCCAGTACCCGGACTAGCACAGATACGCAGTATTTT
NA	TRBD2	TRBJ2-3	TRBV4-1	CASSPASGITDTQYF	TGCGCCAGCAGCCCGGCTAGCGGGATAACAGATACGCAGTATTTT
NA	TRBD2	TRBJ2-2	TRBV29-1	CSVEGFLAGGPNTGELFF	TGCAGCGTTGAGGGTTTCCTAGCGGGAGGGCCGAACACCGGGGAGCTGTTTTTT
NA	TRBD1	TRBJ1-2	TRBV5-1	CASSLGRGDREGGYTF	TGCGCCAGCAGCTTGGGCCGGGGCGACAGGGAAGGTGGCTACACCTTC
few	TRBD2	TRBJ2-2	TRBV5-4	CASSFASGSTGELFF	TGTGCCAGCAGCTTTGCTAGCGGGAGTACCGGGGAGCTGTTTTTT
NA	TRBD1	TRBJ1-1	TRBV10-1	CASSEGTVEPFTEAFF	TGCGCCAGCAGTGAAGGGACAGTCGAGCCCTTCACTGAAGCTTTCTTT
NA	NA	TRBJ2-7	TRBV4-1	CASSQVGDEQYF	TGCGCCAGCAGCCAAGTGGGAGACGAGCAGTACTTC
NA	NA	TRBJ2-7	TRBV6-1	CASKVGAATYEQYF	TGTGCCAGCAAGGTGGGGGCAGCCACCTACGAGCAGTACTTC
NA	TRBD1	TRBJ2-7	TRBV29-1	CSIRDSQEYF	TGCAGCATCCGGGACAGCCAAGAGTACTTC
few	NA	TRBJ2-7	TRBV5-1	CASQISSGANYEQYF	TGCGCCAGCCAGATCTCTTCAGGGGCCAACTACGAGCAGTACTTC
NA	NA	TRBJ1-1	TRBV5-5	CASSRDIHTEAFF	TGTGCCAGCAGTAGGGACATCCACACTGAAGCTTTCTTT
NA	TRBD2	TRBJ2-1	TRBV30	CAWSKTSVHNEQFF	TGTGCCTGGAGTAAGACTAGCGTTCACAATGAGCAGTTCTTC
NA	TRBD1	TRBJ1-1	TRBV4-1	CASSLEQGLMNTEAFF	TGCGCCAGCAGCCTAGAACAGGGGCTGATGAACACTGAAGCTTTCTTT
NA	TRBD2	TRBJ2-2	TRBV7-3	CASSFPAGGRNTGELFF	TGTGCCAGCAGCTTCCCAGCGGGAGGCCGGAACACCGGGGAGCTGTTTTTT
NA	NA	TRBJ2-7	TRBV5-5	CASSLVAGLSYEQYF	TGTGCCAGCAGCTTGGTGGCGGGACTCTCCTACGAGCAGTACTTC
NA	NA	TRBJ2-1	TRBV29-1	CSVEEVTSREQFF	TGCAGCGTTGAAGAGGTTACGAGTCGGGAGCAGTTCTTC
few	TRBD2	TRBJ2-5	TRBV5-5	CASSLGLAGGEETQYF	TGTGCCAGCAGCTTGGGGCTAGCGGGAGGCGAGGAGACCCAGTACTTC
NA	TRBD2	TRBJ2-2	TRBV5-1	CASTPAGDASTGELFF	TGCGCCAGCACCCCAGCGGGGGACGCGAGCACCGGGGAGCTGTTTTTT
NA	TRBD1	TRBJ2-1	TRBV16	CASSPWDRERKKSSYNEQFF	TGTGCCAGCAGCCCCTGGGACAGGGAAAGGAAGAAGAGCTCCTACAATGAGCAGTTCTTC
NA	NA	TRBJ2-7	TRBV10-1	CASSESGTIYEQYF	TGCGCCAGCAGTGAGTCAGGTACTATCTACGAGCAGTACTTC
NA	NA	TRBJ1-4	TRBV6-5	CASSEGGVGEKLFF	TGTGCCAGCAGTGAGGGAGGGGTGGGAGAAAAACTGTTTTTT
NA	NA	TRBJ2-6	TRBV18	CASSPGGGSGANVLTF	TGTGCCAGCTCACCTGGAGGGGGCAGTGGGGCCAACGTCCTGACTTTC
NA	TRBD1	TRBJ2-2	TRBV12-5	CASGGQGSAGELFF	TGTGCTAGTGGCGGACAGGGTAGCGCCGGGGAGCTGTTTTTT
NA	TRBD2	TRBJ2-2	TRBV11-3	CASSPGAGGYTGELFF	TGTGCCAGCAGCCCTGGGGCGGGAGGGTACACCGGGGAGCTGTTTTTT